The rows below give T cell receptor beta chains drawn from one sample of a study of OX40 agonist ivuxolimab in advanced cancers. Assay: immunoSEQ multiplex PCR; the TCRdb copy retains only in-frame clones and omits some. The data contain 35,000 to 45,000 clones, more than 80% of them singletons. The specimen comprised CD4+ or CD8+ T cells sorted from blood, sampled in a trial of the OX40 agonist ivuxolimab. Receptors originate from an adult with an advanced solid tumor such as melanoma, head and neck, liver or kidney cancer. CDR3s include the opening cysteine and the closing phenylalanine or tryptophan. Each record gives: CDR3 protein, CDR3 DNA, V gene, J gene, D gene. The D gene is left open where the match is weak.

CDR3 protein: CASRVRADYEQYF; CDR3 DNA: TGTGCCAGCAGGGTTCGGGCGGACTACGAGCAGTACTTC; V gene: TRBV7-2; J gene: TRBJ2-7; D gene: -
CDR3 protein: CASSGRTGPHEQYF; CDR3 DNA: TGTGCCAGCAGTGGAAGGACAGGGCCTCACGAGCAGTACTTC; V gene: TRBV2; J gene: TRBJ2-7; D gene: TRBD1
CDR3 protein: CASYGKNIQYF; CDR3 DNA: TGCGCCAGCTACGGCAAAAACATTCAGTACTTC; V gene: TRBV10-1; J gene: TRBJ2-4; D gene: -
CDR3 protein: CASSITRRQSTGELFF; CDR3 DNA: TGTGCCAGCAGTATAACGAGGAGACAGTCCACCGGGGAGCTGTTTTTT; V gene: TRBV9; J gene: TRBJ2-2; D gene: -
CDR3 protein: CASSRGLDDTGELFF; CDR3 DNA: TGTGCCAGCAGCCGTGGACTAGATGACACCGGGGAGCTGTTTTTT; V gene: TRBV7-6; J gene: TRBJ2-2; D gene: TRBD2
CDR3 protein: CASSKQGAAGELFF; CDR3 DNA: TGTGCCAGCAGTAAACAGGGGGCCGCCGGGGAGCTGTTTTTT; V gene: TRBV6-5; J gene: TRBJ2-2; D gene: TRBD1
CDR3 protein: CASSPPGGGAGYEQYF; CDR3 DNA: TGCGCCAGCAGCCCCCCGGGGGGGGGCGCAGGCTACGAGCAGTACTTC; V gene: TRBV4-1; J gene: TRBJ2-7; D gene: TRBD2
CDR3 protein: CASSVFRTEAEAFF; CDR3 DNA: TGTGCCAGCAGTGTATTCAGGACCGAGGCTGAAGCTTTCTTT; V gene: TRBV6-1; J gene: TRBJ1-1; D gene: -
CDR3 protein: CASSQEQGLLGYEAFF; CDR3 DNA: TGCGCCAGCAGCCAAGAACAGGGTCTTCTGGGTTATGAAGCTTTCTTT; V gene: TRBV4-1; J gene: TRBJ1-1; D gene: -
CDR3 protein: CASSISETATGELFF; CDR3 DNA: TGTGCCAGTAGTATTTCTGAGACAGCGACCGGGGAGCTGTTTTTT; V gene: TRBV19; J gene: TRBJ2-2; D gene: -
CDR3 protein: CARQERTRGANYGYTF; CDR3 DNA: TGTGCCAGGCAAGAACGGACCCGGGGAGCTAACTATGGCTACACCTTC; V gene: TRBV2; J gene: TRBJ1-2; D gene: -